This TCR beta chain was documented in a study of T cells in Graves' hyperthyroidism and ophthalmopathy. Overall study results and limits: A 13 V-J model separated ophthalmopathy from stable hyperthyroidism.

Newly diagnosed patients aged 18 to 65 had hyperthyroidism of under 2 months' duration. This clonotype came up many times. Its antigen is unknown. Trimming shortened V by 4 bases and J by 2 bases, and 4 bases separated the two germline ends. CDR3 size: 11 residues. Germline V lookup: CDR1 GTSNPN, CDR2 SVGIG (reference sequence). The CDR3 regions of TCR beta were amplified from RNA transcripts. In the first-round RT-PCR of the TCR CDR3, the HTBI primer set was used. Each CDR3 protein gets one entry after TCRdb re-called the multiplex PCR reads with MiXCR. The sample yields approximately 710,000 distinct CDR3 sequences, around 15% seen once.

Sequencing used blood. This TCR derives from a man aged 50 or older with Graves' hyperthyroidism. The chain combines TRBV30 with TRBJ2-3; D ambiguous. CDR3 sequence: CAWMVTDTQYF. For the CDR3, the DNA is TGTGCCTGGATGGTCACAGATACGCAGTATTTT.